This note documents a single T cell receptor (beta chain) sequence. This sample includes further DNA sequences coding for the same CDR3. The naive CD8 population came from CD45RO-negative cells selected for CCR7, without terminally differentiated effector memory CD45RA+ cells. Evenly divided among several immunoSEQ plates was the genomic DNA of each subset. How the authors handled the data: As immunoSEQ supplied junction-only sequences (without quality scores), filtering differed. The method was immunoSEQ multiplex PCR; TCRdb's version includes in-frame clones alone and lacks a portion of them. D and trimming were read from the DNA, whereas the V and J calls and clone size are those reported in that table. The sample consists of around 2,000,000 clones, less than 95% of them appearing once. Germline V gives CDR1 MNHEY, CDR2 SVGAGI. The CDR3 runs 13 residues. The V and J ends lost 0 bases and 7 bases respectively, with 10 bases between them.

The data derive from a study of shared clonotypes between healthy human individuals. The sequencing sample was made of naive CD8+ T cells sorted from blood. The receptor was derived from a man younger than 35 in good health. The chain combines TRBV6-5 with TRBJ2-7; TRBD1 is a possible D gene (5 bases). DNA of the CDR3: TGTGCCAGCAGTTACTCAACCCCAGGGGAGCAGTACTTC. Translation: CASSYSTPGEQYF.